This entry lists 14 T cell receptor beta chains sequenced from one sample in a study of tumor-infiltrating lymphocytes in primary liver carcinoma. The input was approximately 500 ng total RNA; TCR beta cDNA was made from it with a constant-region primer. Investigators got TCR beta libraries out of three nested multiplex PCR rounds, done with slightly modified ARM-PCR. The two initial PCR rounds, ten to eleven cycles each, used TRBV1-TRBV30 forward and C-beta reverse primers. TCRdb re-analysed the multiplex PCR reads in MiXCR, keeping a single row per CDR3 protein. The sample comprises some 320,000 distinct CDR3 sequences, 55% to 65% of which are singletons, and roughly 8.6% rests with the top ten. The authors took blood RNA from unsorted whole blood and also extracted germline DNA. Sequences were obtained from peripheral blood. Every receptor here comes from a man aged 35 to 55 with primary liver carcinoma and hepatitis B virus infection.

This clonotype has a count of ten or more. Here the CDR3 DNA reads TGTGCCAGCAGCTTAGATTGGGGGGAGCAGTTCTTC. Protein product: CASSLDWGEQFF. The rearrangement joins TRBV11-2 to TRBJ2-1; TRBD1 or TRBD2 may be the D gene (5 bases each). Germline CDR1 reads SGHAT; CDR2 reads FQNNGV. Trimming removed 0 bases at V and 10 bases at J, with 7 bases between. There are 12 residues in the CDR3.

This clonotype has only a few counts. The V call is TRBV4-3, the J call TRBJ2-1; 12 positions agree with TRBD2. V shed 1 base and J 3 bases; nucleotides not matched to a gene: 4. This CDR3 contains 17 residues. The germline CDR1 and CDR2 sequences are LGHNA and YSLEER. DNA for the CDR3: TGCGCCAGCAGCCAAGGGACTAGCGGGGAGAACTACAATGAGCAGTTCTTC. It specifies CASSQGTSGENYNEQFF.

As regards this clonotype: This may be a read error: a much more frequent sequence differs by one nucleotide. The V gene is TRBV6-1, the J gene TRBJ1-2; the D gene is possibly TRBD1 (5 bases). Germline CDR1 is MNHNS and CDR2 is SASEGT. CDR3 length: 14 amino acids. For the CDR3, the DNA is TGTGTCAGCAGTGAGGGAGGGGAGCCCTATGGCTACACCTTC. Protein: CVSSEGGEPYGYTF.

The chain is built from TRBV5-6 and TRBJ2-1; 8 bases fit TRBD2. The CDR3 is 16 amino acids. Trimming removed 4 bases from V and 4 bases from J; junction bases left unmatched: 10. Germline-derived CDR1 and CDR2 are SGHDT and YYEEEE. CDR3 bases: TGTGCCAGCAGCCCGAGTGGACTAGCCGCGTACAATGAGCAGTTCTTC. This translates into CASSPSGLAAYNEQFF.

The chain uses TRBV29-1 and TRBJ1-3; TRBD1 is a possible D gene (5 bases). V dropped 4 bases and J dropped 2 bases, with 9 bases sitting between them. The length of the CDR3 is 13 residues. The V gene's germline CDR1 is SQVTM and CDR2 ANQGSEA. The CDR3 DNA follows: TGCAGCGTTGTTAGGGACGCTGGAAACACCATATATTTT. Translated, it gives CSVVRDAGNTIYF.

Comment on this clonotype: The junction departs from the called germline gene at one end, perhaps through a read error. The V and J genes are TRBV6-6 and TRBJ2-5, with D possibly matching TRBD2 (5 bases). Germline CDR1 reads MNHNY; CDR2 reads SVGAGI (reference sequence). The CDR3 spans 14 residues. The CDR3 DNA reads as TGTGCCAGCACCGGGGTTCGGTACCAAGAGGCCCAGTACTTC. This sequence encodes CASTGVRYQEAQYF.

The chain has TRBV5-4 and TRBJ2-7, with 13 bases lining up with TRBD2. CDR3 length: 15 amino acids. The V and J ends lost 7 bases and 4 bases, in that order; junction bases with no gene match: 8. Germline V CDR1 and CDR2: SGHNT, YYREEE (reference sequence). CDR3 loop: CASGWTSGSLYEQYF. The CDR3 bases are TGTGCCAGCGGTTGGACTAGCGGGAGCTTATACGAGCAGTACTTC. Filled out from reference TRBV5-4 and TRBJ2-7, the complete variable domain reads ETGVTQSPTHLIKTRGQQVTLRCSSQSGHNTVSWYQQALGQGPQFIFQYYREEENGRGNFPPRFSGLQFPNYSSELNVNALELDDSALYLCASGWTSGSLYEQYFGPGTRLTVT.

This clonotype was recorded many times. This chain uses TRBV29-1 with TRBJ2-1; the D is unclear. Germline values: CDR1 SQVTM, CDR2 ANQGSEA. The ends were cut back, 1 base at V and 9 bases at J, with 7 bases in the middle. This CDR3 has 11 residues. The CDR3 region is CSVEGSGEQFF. The CDR3 nucleotides are TGCAGCGTTGAAGGGTCCGGTGAGCAGTTCTTC.

On this clonotype: At one end the junction does not follow the germline gene, possibly because of a read error. The V and J genes are TRBV5-1 and TRBJ1-1, with D tentatively TRBD1 (5 bases). The germline gives CDR1 SGHRS, CDR2 YFSETQ. The CDR3 is 14 amino acids. As DNA, the CDR3 is TGCTCCAGCAGTCCCGGGACGACGAACACTGAAGCTTTCTTT. Translation: CSSSPGTTNTEAFF.

As concerns this clonotype: This may come from a read error, since a much larger clone is one base off. This rearrangement joins TRBV4-3 to TRBJ2-7, with TRBD2 as a possible D gene (6 bases). From germline, CDR1 is LGHNA and CDR2 YSLEER. The CDR3 loop spans 16 amino acids. The CDR3 region has the DNA TGCGCCAGCAGCCAAGGCGTAGCGGATTCCTCCTACGGGCAGTACTTC. Translation gives CASSQGVADSSYGQYF.

Notes on this clonotype: A much more abundant neighbour one base away suggests this may be a read error. The genes are TRBV29-1 and TRBJ1-6; maybe TRBD1 (5 bases). CDR1 SQVTM and CDR2 ANQGSEA come from the germline V gene. The CDR3 is made up of 16 amino acids. CDR3 sequence reads: CSVEIPPGDYNSPLPF. The DNA of the CDR3 is TGCAGCGTTGAAATCCCGCCCGGGGACTATAATTCACCCCTCCCCTTT.

By sample fraction, this clonotype is medium-sized. The chain links TRBV11-3 to TRBJ2-1; 11 nucleotides match TRBD2. Germline lookup yields CDR1 SGHNT and CDR2 YENEEA. CDR3 size: 16 residues. J was trimmed by 9 bases and V by 1 base; bases with no gene match: 8. CDR3 amino acids: CASSLGLLAGDGEQFF. CDR3 nucleotide sequence: TGTGCCAGCAGCTTAGGGCTACTAGCGGGAGATGGTGAGCAGTTCTTC.

Concerning this clonotype: A read error may account for a junction end that differs from germline. This sequence joins TRBV2 and TRBJ2-5; 7 bases line up with TRBD1. Looked up from germline, CDR1 is SNHLY and CDR2 is FYNNEI. CDR3 length: 16 residues. This CDR3 reads CVSSAYSTGKGETQYF. The CDR3 nucleotides are TGTGTCAGCAGTGCCTATTCGACAGGGAAGGGAGAGACCCAGTACTTC.

As for this clonotype: Sequence at one end of the junction differs from germline and may be a read error. The V gene is TRBV7-9, the J gene TRBJ2-5, with D possibly matching TRBD1 (6 bases). CDR1 is SEHNR, CDR2 FQNEAQ, per germline (reference sequence). The CDR3 runs to 13 residues. This CDR3 is CPSSAGVGETQYF. CDR3 nucleotides: TGTCCCAGCAGCGCAGGGGTTGGAGAGACCCAGTACTTC.